These 7 T cell receptor beta chains were all obtained from the same sample, sequenced in a study of monozygotic twins with inflammatory bowel disease. TCRdb derives one entry per CDR3 protein from the 5' RACE reads, leaving out DNA. The sample totals about 300,000 distinct CDR3 sequences; its top ten clones hold roughly 5.8%. The material sequenced was blood. Every receptor here comes from a human donor with ulcerative colitis or Crohn's disease, or a healthy co-twin of an affected twin (not recorded which).

This chain links TRBV20-1 with TRBJ1-5; with no DNA, the TCRdb D assignment of TRBD1 cannot be verified. This CDR3 contains 14 residues. CDR1 and CDR2 from the germline V gene are DFQATT and SNEGSKA (reference sequence). The CDR3 sequence: CSARVAGFNQPQHF.

The chain employs TRBV5-6 and TRBJ2-5; TCRdb reports TRBD1, a call that lacks DNA to check it against. From germline, CDR1 is SGHDT and CDR2 YYEEEE. This CDR3 comprises 15 residues. The chain's CDR3 is CASTRPPGTEETQYF.

The chain links TRBV5-1 to TRBJ1-1; lacking DNA, the TRBD1 call made by TCRdb goes unchecked. This CDR3 region has 13 residues. CDR1 is SGHRS, CDR2 YFSETQ, per germline. The chain's CDR3 is CASGGPLNTEAFF.

The genes are TRBV20-1 and TRBJ2-2. The CDR3 covers 15 residues. Germline lookup yields CDR1 DFQATT and CDR2 SNEGSKA (reference sequence). CDR3 sequence: CSARDPRGKTGELFF.

This chain connects TRBV29-1 to TRBJ1-2; there is no DNA to check the TCRdb D call of TRBD1. This CDR3 contains 13 residues. CDR1 SQVTM and CDR2 ANQGSEA come from the germline V gene. CDR3 protein: CSVASGQAYGYTF.

The genes are TRBV7-2 and TRBJ2-1. This CDR3 has 12 amino acids. Germline loops: CDR1 SGHTA, CDR2 FQGNSA. CDR3 in amino acids: CASSLVVNEQFF.

The CDR3 sequence: CASSLRTETQYF. The chain couples TRBV7-2 to TRBJ2-5. The CDR3 consists of 12 residues. Germline loops: CDR1 SGHTA, CDR2 FQGNSA.